This TCR beta chain stems from a study of T cell responses to AZD1222 COVID-19 vaccine. Looked up from germline, CDR1 is SGHTS and CDR2 is YDEGEE. The CDR3 extends over 17 amino acids. V was pared by 0 bases and J by 6 bases, with 19 bases between. Method: immunoSEQ multiplex PCR; TCRdb's copy keeps in-frame clones and lacks some. The sample records more than 150,000 clones, approximately 90% being singletons. This sequence originates from an adult in good health. This material consisted of peripheral blood, taken on day 0 of AZD1222 vaccination. V gene TRBV5-8 combines with J gene TRBJ1-5; possibly TRBD1 for D (5 bases). CDR3 loop: CASSLEFGGLERQPQHF. DNA for the CDR3: TGTGCCAGCAGCTTGGAATTCGGGGGGTTGGAACGTCAGCCCCAGCATTTT.